Sequencing of this T cell receptor (beta chain) was carried out in a study of patients and donors after allogeneic stem cell transplantation. Germline V CDR1 and CDR2: DFQATT, SNEGSKA (reference sequence). Trimming shortened V by 1 base and J by 2 bases, and 16 bases separated the two germline ends. The CDR3 length is 16 residues. One entry per CDR3 protein, called by TCRdb with MiXCR from the RT-PCR reads. The sample shows about a million distinct CDR3 sequences, 18% of them seen only once. Ten or more counts support this clonotype. Sequences were obtained from blood, either unsorted or a sorted T cell fraction (not recorded which). The clonotype was recovered from a human donor who was either an allogeneic HSCT recipient or a stem cell or donor lymphocyte infusion donor (not recorded which). It is not recorded whose cells these are; they may come from a transplant donor. This sequence joins TRBV20-1 and TRBJ2-3; possible D gene TRBD1, 6 bases. The DNA of the CDR3 is TGCAGTGCTAGAGGACTTCAGGGGCCAGACACAGATACGCAGTATTTT. This encodes CSARGLQGPDTDTQYF.